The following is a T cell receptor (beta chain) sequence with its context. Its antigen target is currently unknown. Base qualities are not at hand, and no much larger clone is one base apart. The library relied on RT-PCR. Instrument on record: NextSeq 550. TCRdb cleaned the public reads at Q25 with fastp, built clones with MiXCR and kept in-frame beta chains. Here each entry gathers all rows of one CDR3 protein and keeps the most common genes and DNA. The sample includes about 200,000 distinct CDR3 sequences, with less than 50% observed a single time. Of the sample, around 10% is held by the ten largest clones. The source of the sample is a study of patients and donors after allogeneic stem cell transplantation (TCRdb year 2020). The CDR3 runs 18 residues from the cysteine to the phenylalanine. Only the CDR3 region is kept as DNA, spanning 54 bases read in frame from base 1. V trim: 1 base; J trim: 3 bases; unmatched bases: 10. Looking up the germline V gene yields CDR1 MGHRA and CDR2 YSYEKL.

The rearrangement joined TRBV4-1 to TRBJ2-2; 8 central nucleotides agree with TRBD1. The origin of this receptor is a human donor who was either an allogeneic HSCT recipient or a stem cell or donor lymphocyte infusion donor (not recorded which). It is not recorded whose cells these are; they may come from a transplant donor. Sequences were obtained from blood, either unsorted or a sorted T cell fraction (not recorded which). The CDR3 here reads CASSQVSGTGGYTGELFF. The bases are TGCGCCAGCAGCCAAGTTTCCGGGACAGGCGGGTACACCGGGGAGCTGTTTTTT.